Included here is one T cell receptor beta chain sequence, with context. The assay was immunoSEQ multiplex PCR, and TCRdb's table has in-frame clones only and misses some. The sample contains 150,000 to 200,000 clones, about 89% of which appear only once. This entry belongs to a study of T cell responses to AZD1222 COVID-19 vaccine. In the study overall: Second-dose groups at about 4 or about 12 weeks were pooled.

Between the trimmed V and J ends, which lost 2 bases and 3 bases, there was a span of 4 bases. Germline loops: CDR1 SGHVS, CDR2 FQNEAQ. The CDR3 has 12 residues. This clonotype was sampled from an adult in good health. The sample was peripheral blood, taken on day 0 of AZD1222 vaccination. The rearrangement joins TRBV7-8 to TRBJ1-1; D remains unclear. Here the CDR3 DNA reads TGTGCCAGCAGCTTACAGGACACTGAAGCTTTCTTT. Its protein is CASSLQDTEAFF.